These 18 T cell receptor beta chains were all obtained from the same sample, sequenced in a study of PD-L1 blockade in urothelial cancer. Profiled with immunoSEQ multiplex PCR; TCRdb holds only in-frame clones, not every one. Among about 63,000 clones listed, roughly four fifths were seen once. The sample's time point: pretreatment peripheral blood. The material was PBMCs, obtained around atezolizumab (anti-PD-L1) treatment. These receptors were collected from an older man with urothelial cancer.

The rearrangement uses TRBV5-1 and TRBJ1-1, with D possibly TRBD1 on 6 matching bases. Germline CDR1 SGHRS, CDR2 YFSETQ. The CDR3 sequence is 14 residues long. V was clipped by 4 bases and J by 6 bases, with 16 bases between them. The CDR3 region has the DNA TGCGCCAGCAGCATGACAGGCCACGGCGCTGAAGCTTTCTTT. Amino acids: CASSMTGHGAEAFF.

CDR3 in amino acids: CASSPAGVQNIQYF. The CDR3 DNA follows: TGTGCCAGCAGCCCCGCCGGTGTCCAAAACATTCAGTACTTC. This sequence joins TRBV7-2 and TRBJ2-4; D gene ambiguous. V lost 5 bases, J lost 5 bases, and 13 bases lay in between. This CDR3 is 14 amino acids long. Looked up from germline, CDR1 is SGHTA and CDR2 is FQGNSA.

The CDR3 spells CASSTGTSGDYEQYF. The CDR3, as DNA: TGCGCCAGCAGCACAGGGACTAGCGGGGACTACGAGCAGTACTTC. V usage is TRBV5-1 and J usage is TRBJ2-7, with 13 bases that match TRBD2. Germline assignment: CDR1 SGHRS and CDR2 YFSETQ. V trimming: 4 bases; J trimming: 3 bases; junction bases outside the gene matches: 4. This CDR3 has 15 amino acids. The full variable domain, with the rest looked up from reference TRBV5-1 and TRBJ2-7, is KAGVTQTPRYLIKTRGQQVTLSCSPISGHRSVSWYQQTPGQGLQFLFEYFSETQRNKGNFPGRFSGRQFSNSRSEMNVSTLELGDSALYLCASSTGTSGDYEQYFGPGTRLTVT.

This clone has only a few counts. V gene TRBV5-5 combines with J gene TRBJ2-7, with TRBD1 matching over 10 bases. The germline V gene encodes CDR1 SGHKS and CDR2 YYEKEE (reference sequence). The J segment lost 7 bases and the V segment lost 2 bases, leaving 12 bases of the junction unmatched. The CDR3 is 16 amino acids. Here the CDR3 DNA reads TGTGCCAGCAGCTTCGGGGCGGGACAGGGGCTCGGTGAGCAGTACTTC. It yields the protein CASSFGAGQGLGEQYF.

Here the CDR3 DNA reads TGCGCCAGCAGCTTGGATAGCGGGGGAGGTGAGACCCAGTACTTC. This encodes CASSLDSGGGETQYF. The genes are TRBV5-1 and TRBJ2-5; TRBD2 agrees at 9 bases. J lost 5 bases, V lost 0 bases, and 5 bases had no gene match. The CDR3 is 15 residues long. CDR1 is SGHRS and CDR2 is YFSETQ in the germline V gene.

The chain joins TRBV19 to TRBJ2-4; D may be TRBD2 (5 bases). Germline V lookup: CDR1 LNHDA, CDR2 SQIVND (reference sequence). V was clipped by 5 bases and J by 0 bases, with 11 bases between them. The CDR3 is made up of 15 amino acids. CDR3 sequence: CASSPPGEAKNIQYF. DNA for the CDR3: TGTGCCAGTAGTCCGCCCGGGGAAGCCAAAAACATTCAGTACTTC. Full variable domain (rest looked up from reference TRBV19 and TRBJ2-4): DGGITQSPKYLFRKEGQNVTLSCEQNLNHDAMYWYRQDPGQGLRLIYYSQIVNDFQKGDIAEGYSVSREKKESFPLTVTSAQKNPTAFYLCASSPPGEAKNIQYFGAGTRLSVL.

In DNA form, the CDR3 reads TGTGCCAGCAGCTCGGGACAGGGGTATGGCTACACCTTC. This encodes CASSSGQGYGYTF. This sequence joins TRBV7-2 and TRBJ1-2; the match to TRBD1 covers 10 bases. Trimming cost V 4 bases and J 5 bases; bases outside gene matches: 1. The CDR3 runs to 13 residues. Per the germline V gene, CDR1 is SGHTA and CDR2 is FQGNSA.

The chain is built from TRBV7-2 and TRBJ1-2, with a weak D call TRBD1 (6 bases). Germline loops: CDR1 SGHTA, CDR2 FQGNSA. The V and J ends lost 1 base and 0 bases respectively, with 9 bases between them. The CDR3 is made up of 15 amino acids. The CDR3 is CASSLETGPNYGYTF. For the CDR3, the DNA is TGTGCCAGCAGCTTAGAGACAGGCCCTAACTATGGCTACACCTTC. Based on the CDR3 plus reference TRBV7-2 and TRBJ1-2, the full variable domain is GAGVSQSPSNKVTEKGKDVELRCDPISGHTALYWYRQSLGQGLEFLIYFQGNSAPDKSGLPSDRFSAERTGGSVSTLTIQRTQQEDSAVYLCASSLETGPNYGYTFGSGTRLTVV.

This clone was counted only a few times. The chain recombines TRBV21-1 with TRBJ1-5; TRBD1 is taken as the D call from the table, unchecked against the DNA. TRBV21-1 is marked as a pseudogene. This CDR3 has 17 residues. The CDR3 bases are TGTGCCAGCAGCAAAGATGGGGACAGGGTGGGAGGTCAGCCCCAGCATTTT. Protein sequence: CASSKDGDRVGGQPQHF.

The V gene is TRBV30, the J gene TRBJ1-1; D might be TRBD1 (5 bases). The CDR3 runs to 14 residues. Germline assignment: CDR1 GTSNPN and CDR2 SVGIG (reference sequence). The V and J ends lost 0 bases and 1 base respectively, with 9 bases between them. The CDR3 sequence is CAWSVGQGNTEAFF. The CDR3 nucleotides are TGTGCCTGGAGTGTTGGGCAGGGGAACACTGAAGCTTTCTTT.

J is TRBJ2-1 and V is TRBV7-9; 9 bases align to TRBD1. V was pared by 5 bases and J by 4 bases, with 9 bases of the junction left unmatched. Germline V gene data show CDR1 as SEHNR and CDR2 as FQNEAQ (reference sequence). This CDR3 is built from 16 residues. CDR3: CASSGRAGTGYNEQFF. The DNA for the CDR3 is TGTGCCAGCAGCGGCCGCGCCGGGACAGGGTACAATGAGCAGTTCTTC.

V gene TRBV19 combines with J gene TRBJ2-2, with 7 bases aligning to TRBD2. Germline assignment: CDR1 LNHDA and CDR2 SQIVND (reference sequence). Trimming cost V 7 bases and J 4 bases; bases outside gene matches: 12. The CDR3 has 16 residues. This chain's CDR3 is CASTIGLAATTGELFF. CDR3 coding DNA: TGTGCCAGTACCATAGGCCTAGCGGCAACCACCGGGGAGCTGTTTTTT.

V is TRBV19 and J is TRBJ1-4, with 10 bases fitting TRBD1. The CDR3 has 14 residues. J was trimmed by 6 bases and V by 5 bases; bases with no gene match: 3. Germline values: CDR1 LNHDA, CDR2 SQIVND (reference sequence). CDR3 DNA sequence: TGTGCCAGTAGTGACAGGGGGCTTTATGAAAAACTGTTTTTT. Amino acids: CASSDRGLYEKLFF.

CDR3 nucleotides: TGTGCCAGCTCACCACAGGGGTACCAAGAGACCCAGTACTTC. This encodes CASSPQGYQETQYF. This chain joins TRBV18 and TRBJ2-5, with a possible D match to TRBD1 (5 bases). Germline V CDR1 and CDR2: KGHSH, LQKENI. Trimming removed 1 base from V and 0 bases from J, with 6 bases in between. The CDR3 is made up of 14 amino acids.

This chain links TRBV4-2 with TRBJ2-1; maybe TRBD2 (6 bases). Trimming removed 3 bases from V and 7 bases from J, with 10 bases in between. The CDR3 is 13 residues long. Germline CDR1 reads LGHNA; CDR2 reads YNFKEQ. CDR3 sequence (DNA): TGTGCCAGCAGCCACGGAGGGGAAAATGAGCAGTTCTTC. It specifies CASSHGGENEQFF.

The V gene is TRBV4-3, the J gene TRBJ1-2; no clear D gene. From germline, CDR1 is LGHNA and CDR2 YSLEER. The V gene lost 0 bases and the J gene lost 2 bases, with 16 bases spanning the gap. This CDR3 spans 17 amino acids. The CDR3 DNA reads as TGCGCCAGCAGCCAAGATCGGGGAGCACTGATAAACTATGGCTACACCTTC. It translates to CASSQDRGALINYGYTF.

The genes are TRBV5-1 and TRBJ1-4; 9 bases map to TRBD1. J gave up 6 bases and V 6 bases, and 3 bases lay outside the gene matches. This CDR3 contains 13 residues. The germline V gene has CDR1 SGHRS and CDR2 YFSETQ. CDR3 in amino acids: CASKTGGDEKLFF. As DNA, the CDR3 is TGCGCCAGCAAGACAGGGGGAGATGAAAAACTGTTTTTT.

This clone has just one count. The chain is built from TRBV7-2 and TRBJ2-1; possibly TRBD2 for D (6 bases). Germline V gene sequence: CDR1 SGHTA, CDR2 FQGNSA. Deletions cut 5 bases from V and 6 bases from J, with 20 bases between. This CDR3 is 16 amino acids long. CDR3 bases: TGTGCCAGCAGCCTTCAGGGACTTTCGGGACTCAATGAGCAGTTCTTC. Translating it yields CASSLQGLSGLNEQFF.